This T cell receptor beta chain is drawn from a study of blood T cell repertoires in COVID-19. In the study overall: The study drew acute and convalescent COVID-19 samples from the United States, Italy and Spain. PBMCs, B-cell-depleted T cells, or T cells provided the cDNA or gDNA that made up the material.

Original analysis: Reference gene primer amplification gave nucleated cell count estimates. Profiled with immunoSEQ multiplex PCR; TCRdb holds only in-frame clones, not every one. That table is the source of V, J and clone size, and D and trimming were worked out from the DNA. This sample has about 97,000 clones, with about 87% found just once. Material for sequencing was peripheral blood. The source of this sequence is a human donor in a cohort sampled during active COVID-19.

CDR3 nucleotide sequence: TGTGCCAGCAGTTTGTGTACTAGCGGGTGGGGACAAGAGACCCAGTACTTC. Its protein is CASSLCTSGWGQETQYF. The chain employs TRBV27 and TRBJ2-5; the match to TRBD2 covers 9 bases. The germline V gene has CDR1 MNHEY and CDR2 SMNVEV (reference sequence). The CDR3 consists of 17 residues. The J segment lost 2 bases and the V segment lost 3 bases, leaving 10 bases of the junction unmatched.